This TCR beta chain comes out of a study of identical twins. V lost 11 bases and J lost 3; bases outside the gene matches: 18. In germline, CDR1 is MDHEN, CDR2 SYDVKM. The CDR3 has 18 residues. A universal primer site was added by template switching, and unique molecular identifiers were carried by the cDNA. TCRdb reanalysed the 5' RACE reads using MiXCR and keeps one entry per CDR3 protein. The data show around 530,000 distinct CDR3 sequences, over 12% seen once. Worth noting for this clonotype: What it binds is unknown.

Overall study findings and caveats: Zero-insertion analyses could be partly confounded by invariant MAIT and iNKT cells. With beta out-of-frame sequences, excess sharing by twins was weaker.

This same sample was also taken into another study, of yellow fever vaccine responses in identical twins.

The clonotype was recovered from a woman aged 18-29 years in good health. The sequenced sample was CD4+ T cells sorted from blood. V gene TRBV28 combines with J gene TRBJ2-7, with 14 positions matching TRBD2. The CDR3 reads CASLGRGLAGGSIYEQYF. CDR3 bases: TGTGCCTCTCTAGGGAGAGGACTAGCGGGAGGTTCTATCTACGAGCAGTACTTC.